A single sample gave rise to the 22 T cell receptor beta chains below, sequenced in a study of T cells in Graves' hyperthyroidism and ophthalmopathy. The CDR3 regions of TCR beta were amplified from RNA transcripts. The HTBI primer set served for first-round RT-PCR of the TCR CDR3. TCRdb re-derived calls from the multiplex PCR reads in MiXCR, one entry per CDR3 protein. The sample holds about 270,000 distinct CDR3 sequences, approximately 14% seen once. The source material was blood. Every receptor here comes from a woman aged 50 to 60 with Graves' hyperthyroidism that later progressed to Graves' ophthalmopathy.

The rearrangement uses TRBV7-9 and TRBJ1-4; 9 bases align to TRBD1. CDR1 is SEHNR and CDR2 is FQNEAQ in the germline V gene (reference sequence). The CDR3 consists of 15 residues. The V and J ends lost 5 bases and 5 bases, in that order; junction bases with no gene match: 6. The DNA of the CDR3 is TGTGCCAGCAGCGGGACCGGGACAGGGAATGAAAAACTGTTTTTT. This encodes CASSGTGTGNEKLFF.

CDR3 amino acids: CASSVGLLSSGNTIYF. The CDR3 bases are TGTGCCAGCAGCGTGGGACTGTTGAGCTCTGGAAACACCATATATTTT. V usage is TRBV5-4 and J usage is TRBJ1-3; possibly TRBD1 for D (5 bases). Trimming left V 4 bases short and J 0 bases short, with 14 bases between. This CDR3 is 16 amino acids long. Germline-derived CDR1 and CDR2 are SGHNT and YYREEE (reference sequence).

This clonotype was picked up many times. This chain uses TRBV12-3 or TRBV12-4 with TRBJ1-5; 8 nucleotides agree with TRBD1. The CDR3 runs to 15 residues. V was clipped by 3 bases and J by 1 base; unmatched bases: 2. CDR3 region: CASSFRTGSNQPQHF. The CDR3 DNA is TGTGCCAGCAGTTTTAGGACAGGGAGCAATCAGCCCCAGCATTTT.

This clonotype was counted between two and nine times. CDR3 protein: CASSQVELAASTDTQYF. The CDR3 nucleotides are TGCGCCAGCAGCCAAGTGGAACTAGCGGCTAGCACAGATACGCAGTATTTT. The rearrangement uses TRBV4-1 and TRBJ2-3; 8 bases are shared with TRBD2. The V and J ends lost 1 base and 0 bases, in that order; junction bases with no gene match: 6. This CDR3 is built from 17 residues. CDR1 is MGHRA and CDR2 is YSYEKL in the germline V gene.

On this clonotype itself: This clone may be a read error of a much larger clone one base away. The V gene is TRBV12-3 or TRBV12-4, the J gene TRBJ1-1; no clear D. The V end was cut by 7 bases, the J end by 10 bases, with 13 bases between. The CDR3 contains 11 residues. The CDR3 DNA is TGTGCCAGCACCTTGGAGGCTGGAGCTTTCTTT. It yields the protein CASTLEAGAFF.

In this sample, this clonotype turned up many times. The gene calls are TRBV6-1 and TRBJ2-1; 10 bases fit TRBD1. The CDR3 is 15 amino acids. V lost 6 bases, J lost 3 bases, and 5 bases stayed unmatched. In germline, CDR1 is MNHNS, CDR2 SASEGT. The CDR3 bases are TGTGCCAGCAGACGGACAGGGGGGGTCTACAATGAGCAGTTCTTC. Residues: CASRRTGGVYNEQFF.

This clonotype appeared many times. The chain combines TRBV28 with TRBJ2-1; D is unclear. This CDR3 contains 12 residues. V lost 5 bases and J 4 bases, leaving 6 bases between the germline ends. Germline V CDR1 and CDR2: MDHEN, SYDVKM. The CDR3 DNA is TGTGCCAGCAGTAGGACGTACAATGAGCAGTTCTTC. The encoded protein is CASSRTYNEQFF.

This clonotype was counted at least ten times. The rearrangement links TRBV6-1 to TRBJ1-1; unclear D gene. The CDR3 is made up of 15 amino acids. Trimming removed 7 bases at V and 0 bases at J, with 15 bases between. From germline, CDR1 is MNHNS and CDR2 SASEGT. CDR3 sequence reads: CASTGRQIMNTEAFF. The CDR3 DNA is TGTGCCAGCACGGGAAGGCAGATTATGAACACTGAAGCTTTCTTT.

On this clonotype itself: The missing conserved phenylalanine or tryptophan at the end of this CDR3 makes a read error likely. The chain joins TRBV6-5 to TRBJ1-4, with D maybe TRBD1 (6 bases). CDR1 and CDR2 (germline): MNHEY, SVGAGI. There are 16 residues in the CDR3. V shed 4 bases and J shed 5 bases, with 17 bases lying between them. This CDR3 reads CASSWSSGAGNEKLFL. CDR3 sequence (DNA): TGTGCCAGCAGTTGGTCCTCGGGGGCCGGAAATGAAAAACTGTTTCTT.

This clonotype was picked up many times. The J gene is TRBJ1-1, the V gene TRBV28; 9 bases are shared with TRBD1. V lost 6 bases to trimming and J lost 1 base; unmatched junction nucleotides: 9. Germline CDR1 is MDHEN and CDR2 is SYDVKM. This CDR3 has 16 amino acids. Here the CDR3 reads CASRRGGQGENTEAFF. The CDR3 region has the DNA TGTGCCAGCAGGCGAGGGGGACAGGGCGAGAACACTGAAGCTTTCTTT.

In its sample, this clonotype was seen a few times. The J gene is TRBJ1-1, the V gene TRBV4-2; 7 nucleotides agree with TRBD1. The junction had 6 bases not matched to a gene; V was cut back by 7 bases and J by 1 base. This CDR3 has 14 residues. The germline V gene has CDR1 LGHNA and CDR2 YNFKEQ. This CDR3 reads CASTQPGGNTEAFF. Written as DNA, the CDR3 is TGTGCCAGCACCCAGCCAGGGGGGAACACTGAAGCTTTCTTT.

The chain carries TRBV2 and TRBJ2-3, with D unresolved. This CDR3 contains 16 residues. V was trimmed by 3 bases and J by 3 bases, leaving 16 bases between them. Per germline, CDR1 SNHLY and CDR2 FYNNEI. Written as DNA, the CDR3 is TGTGCCAGCAGTGAGGAATCAAACCCACTTACAGATACGCAGTATTTT. This codes for CASSEESNPLTDTQYF.

CDR3 nucleotide sequence: TGTGCCAGCTGGAGGACTAGCGGTGAGGAGACCCAGTACTTC. Protein: CASWRTSGEETQYF. The rearrangement joins TRBV5-6 to TRBJ2-5, with TRBD2 identical over 10 bases. This CDR3 is 14 amino acids long. Germline V lookup: CDR1 SGHDT, CDR2 YYEEEE. V shed 7 bases, J shed 5 bases, and the junction held 8 bases outside the gene matches.

V and J are TRBV4-1 and TRBJ1-5; tentatively, D is TRBD1 (6 bases). Germline lookup yields CDR1 MGHRA and CDR2 YSYEKL. The CDR3 is made up of 14 amino acids. Trimming cost V 3 bases and J 4 bases, with 10 bases left between them. The CDR3: CASSQDSANQPQHF. CDR3 nucleotides: TGCGCCAGCAGCCAGGACAGTGCAAATCAGCCCCAGCATTTT.

This clonotype occurred a few times. The CDR3 DNA follows: TGTGCCAGCAGTTTATTTGGGGAAACTTACGAGCAGTACTTC. The encoded protein is CASSLFGETYEQYF. The V gene is TRBV12-3 or TRBV12-4, the J gene TRBJ2-7; unclear D gene. The V end was cut by 2 bases, the J end by 4 bases, with 12 bases between. The CDR3 is 14 residues long.

This clonotype was seen at least ten times. V gene TRBV3-1 combines with J gene TRBJ1-1; 9 positions match TRBD1. J was trimmed by 8 bases and V by 3 bases; bases with no gene match: 10. The CDR3 length is 15 residues. Germline assignment: CDR1 LGHDT and CDR2 YNNKEL (reference sequence). As DNA, the CDR3 is TGTGCCAGCAGCCAGTTCCCGGGACAGGGAACCGAAGCTTTCTTT. This sequence encodes CASSQFPGQGTEAFF.

This clonotype was picked up many times. The rearrangement uses TRBV5-1 and TRBJ2-1; 7 nucleotides agree with TRBD1. CDR3 size: 14 residues. Trimming removed 2 bases from V and 7 bases from J; junction bases left unmatched: 6. Germline V CDR1 and CDR2: SGHRS, YFSETQ. The CDR3 sequence: CASSFRQGGNEQFF. DNA of the CDR3: TGCGCCAGCAGCTTTAGACAGGGCGGAAATGAGCAGTTCTTC.

V is TRBV7-9 and J is TRBJ2-7, with D possibly being TRBD1 (6 bases). V was trimmed by 7 bases and J by 2 bases, leaving 12 bases between them. The CDR3 consists of 13 residues. Germline V gene data show CDR1 as SEHNR and CDR2 as FQNEAQ (reference sequence). CDR3 sequence reads: CASTGTGPYEQYF. The CDR3 DNA follows: TGTGCCAGCACCGGTACAGGGCCCTACGAGCAGTACTTC.

The chain combines TRBV5-1 with TRBJ2-3, with D maybe TRBD2 (6 bases). This CDR3 comprises 14 residues. The ends were cut back, 9 bases at V and 3 bases at J, with 17 bases in the middle. The germline V gene has CDR1 SGHRS and CDR2 YFSETQ. CDR3 DNA: TGCGCCACCCGGGACTCGTTTGGTACAGATACGCAGTATTTT. It specifies CATRDSFGTDTQYF.

Worth noting for this clonotype: A much more abundant neighbour one base away suggests this may be a read error. This rearrangement joins TRBV20-1 to TRBJ2-5, with 15 bases matching TRBD2. The CDR3 is made up of 15 amino acids. V was pared by 0 bases and J by 7 bases, with 3 bases of the junction left unmatched. Per the germline V gene, CDR1 is DFQATT and CDR2 is SNEGSKA (reference sequence). CDR3 amino acids: CSARDPGLAGGTQYF. CDR3 bases: TGCAGTGCTAGAGATCCGGGACTAGCGGGAGGGACCCAGTACTTC.

This sequence joins TRBV5-1 and TRBJ2-6; 7 bases are a match to TRBD1. Germline CDR1 SGHRS, CDR2 YFSETQ. V was clipped by 2 bases and J by 0 bases; unmatched bases: 2. The CDR3 is made up of 16 amino acids. CDR3 loop: CASSFPGGSGANVLTF. The CDR3 DNA follows: TGCGCCAGCAGCTTCCCAGGGGGCTCTGGGGCCAACGTCCTGACTTTC. The full variable domain, completed using reference TRBV5-1 and TRBJ2-6, is KAGVTQTPRYLIKTRGQQVTLSCSPISGHRSVSWYQQTPGQGLQFLFEYFSETQRNKGNFPGRFSGRQFSNSRSEMNVSTLELGDSALYLCASSFPGGSGANVLTFGAGSRLTVL.

The rearrangement uses TRBV2 and TRBJ2-3; 9 nucleotides match TRBD1. CDR1 is SNHLY and CDR2 is FYNNEI in the germline V gene. The CDR3 totals 17 residues. The ends lost 2 bases at V and 2 bases at J; junction bases unmatched: 8. For the CDR3, the DNA is TGTGCCAGCAGTGAATCCGGGACAGGGAGACTCACAGATACGCAGTATTTT. Its protein is CASSESGTGRLTDTQYF.